The next 18 T cell receptor beta chains were all read from a single sample in a study of beta chain features in type 1 diabetes. Investigators reverse transcribed all isolated RNA, so they sequenced expressed TCRB transcripts. Assay: immunoSEQ multiplex PCR; the TCRdb copy retains only in-frame clones and omits some. The top ten clones hold roughly 0.016% of a sample with roughly 350,000 clones, about 11% of them seen once. The sequenced material came from naive CD4+ T cells from blood. The source of these receptors is a woman under 40 in good health.

This clone was detected only a few times. The V and J genes are TRBV13 and TRBJ2-1; 11 nucleotides line up with TRBD2. Germline V gene lookup returns CDR1 PRHDT and CDR2 FYEKMQ (reference sequence). V lost 5 bases, J lost 7 bases, and 7 bases stayed unmatched. The CDR3 runs to 15 residues. CDR3 loop: CASSPGLAGENEQFF. The CDR3 DNA sequence: TGTGCCAGCAGCCCCGGACTAGCGGGCGAAAATGAGCAGTTCTTC.

This clone turned up a few times. The CDR3 loop is CAISESGTENTEAFF. CDR3 bases: TGTGCCATCAGTGAGTCCGGGACAGAGAACACTGAAGCTTTCTTT. J is TRBJ1-1 and V is TRBV10-3, with 7 nucleotides matching TRBD1. CDR3 length: 15 amino acids. Per the germline V gene, CDR1 is ENHRY and CDR2 is SYGVKD. Trimming removed 0 bases from V and 1 base from J; junction bases left unmatched: 2.

The chain uses TRBV28 and TRBJ2-6; 7 positions match TRBD1. CDR1 MDHEN and CDR2 SYDVKM come from the germline V gene. V lost 5 bases, J lost 4 bases, and 5 bases stayed unmatched. CDR3 size: 15 residues. As DNA, the CDR3 is TGTGCCAGCAGTATTCCGGGACAGGGGGCCAACGTCCTGACTTTC. Translation gives CASSIPGQGANVLTF.

This clone turned up a few times. The chain links TRBV2 to TRBJ1-2; 10 nucleotides match TRBD1. V lost 5 bases, J lost 4 bases, and 4 bases stayed unmatched. Germline V gives CDR1 SNHLY, CDR2 FYNNEI. The CDR3 totals 14 residues. This CDR3 is CASSRQGAVYGYTF. The CDR3 DNA is TGTGCCAGCAGTCGACAGGGGGCTGTCTATGGCTACACCTTC.

This clone was picked up a small number of times. The chain's CDR3 is CASSFSSGRSVQFF. The CDR3 coding sequence is TGTGCCAGCAGTTTCTCTAGCGGGAGATCGGTGCAGTTCTTC. V and J are TRBV27 and TRBJ2-1; 10 bases are shared with TRBD2. Per the germline V gene, CDR1 is MNHEY and CDR2 is SMNVEV (reference sequence). The CDR3 totals 14 residues. V shed 3 bases, J shed 12 bases, and the junction held 8 bases outside the gene matches.

This clone has more than one count but fewer than ten. The rearrangement uses TRBV29-1 and TRBJ1-5; 7 bases match TRBD1. Germline loops: CDR1 SQVTM, CDR2 ANQGSEA. The CDR3 totals 16 residues. With 5 bases clipped from V and 3 bases from J, the junction kept 13 bases outside the gene matches. For the CDR3, the DNA is TGCAGCGTTCTTAGGGGGACAGCTAGATTCAATCAGCCCCAGCATTTT. Translated, it gives CSVLRGTARFNQPQHF.

J is TRBJ2-3 and V is TRBV7-2; possibly TRBD1 for D (6 bases). V dropped 5 bases and J dropped 0 bases, with 15 bases sitting between them. The CDR3 spans 16 residues. Germline CDR1 SGHTA, CDR2 FQGNSA. CDR3 DNA: TGTGCCAGCAGCCAGAGACTGACAGGAAGCACAGATACGCAGTATTTT. It is translated as CASSQRLTGSTDTQYF.

V usage is TRBV6-5 and J usage is TRBJ2-5, with 10 bases fitting TRBD2. V shed 6 bases, J shed 5 bases, and the junction held 9 bases outside the gene matches. The CDR3 has 15 amino acids. From germline, CDR1 is MNHEY and CDR2 SVGAGI. Written as DNA, the CDR3 is TGTGCCAGCAGCCGGACTAGCGGTTCTGCCGAGACCCAGTACTTC. Residues: CASSRTSGSAETQYF.

The rearrangement joins TRBV7-2 to TRBJ2-2, with D possibly being TRBD1 (5 bases). CDR1 and CDR2 (germline): SGHTA, FQGNSA. CDR3 length: 16 residues. Trimming removed 1 base at V and 4 bases at J, with 13 bases between. CDR3 in DNA: TGTGCCAGCAGCTTAGAAGGGGCAATTGGCACCGGGGAGCTGTTTTTT. Protein: CASSLEGAIGTGELFF.

The chain carries TRBV2 and TRBJ2-1; 14 bases are shared with TRBD2. Germline CDR1 SNHLY, CDR2 FYNNEI. The CDR3 has 16 amino acids. V shed 8 bases, J shed 0 bases, and the junction held 3 bases outside the gene matches. CDR3 region: CASSGTSGSSYNEQFF. The CDR3 region has the DNA TGTGCCAGCTCCGGGACTAGCGGGAGCTCCTACAATGAGCAGTTCTTC.

This clone was seen more than once but under ten times. This sequence joins TRBV7-3 and TRBJ2-1, with D tentatively TRBD2 (5 bases). V gave up 4 bases and J gave up 6 bases, with 13 bases separating them. The germline V gene encodes CDR1 SGHTA and CDR2 FQGTGA. There are 14 residues in the CDR3. The CDR3 region has the DNA TGTGCCAGCAGCTCAGGACTGAGGAGCAATGAGCAGTTCTTC. It codes for CASSSGLRSNEQFF.

The chain combines TRBV9 with TRBJ2-1; 10 positions match TRBD2. Trimming took 0 bases from V and 1 from J; bases not matched to a gene: 1. This CDR3 has 16 amino acids. Germline V gene data show CDR1 as SGDLS and CDR2 as YYNGEE. CDR3 sequence: CASSVELAGSYNEQFF. CDR3 nucleotides: TGTGCCAGCAGCGTAGAACTAGCGGGATCCTACAATGAGCAGTTCTTC. Drawing the rest from reference TRBV9 and TRBJ2-1, the complete variable domain is DSGVTQTPKHLITATGQRVTLRCSPRSGDLSVYWYQQSLDQGLQFLIQYYNGEERAKGNILERFSAQQFPDLHSELNLSSLELGDSALYFCASSVELAGSYNEQFFGPGTRLTVL.

The CDR3 spells CASRGLMNTEAFF. The CDR3 region has the DNA TGTGCCAGCAGGGGACTGATGAACACTGAAGCTTTCTTT. The chain couples TRBV6-5 to TRBJ1-1; a weak D match, TRBD1 (5 bases). CDR3 length equals 13 residues. CDR1 is MNHEY and CDR2 is SVGAGI in the germline V gene. V was pared by 6 bases and J by 0 bases, with 8 bases between.

This clone was observed a handful of times. The rearrangement uses TRBV7-2 and TRBJ2-2, with TRBD2 matching over 9 bases. CDR1 SGHTA and CDR2 FQGNSA come from the germline V gene. The length of the CDR3 is 16 residues. V lost 4 bases, J lost 0 bases, and 3 bases stayed unmatched. CDR3 residues: CASSSLAGSNTGELFF. Written as DNA, the CDR3 is TGTGCCAGCAGCTCCCTAGCGGGGTCGAACACCGGGGAGCTGTTTTTT.

The chain combines TRBV27 with TRBJ2-1; D may be TRBD2 (5 bases). Germline lookup yields CDR1 MNHEY and CDR2 SMNVEV (reference sequence). Between the trimmed V and J ends, which lost 5 bases and 2 bases, there was a span of 16 bases. The CDR3 has 16 amino acids. CDR3 coding DNA: TGTGCCAGCAGTCTCTACTCAACTAGGGCCTACAATGAGCAGTTCTTC. Translated, it gives CASSLYSTRAYNEQFF.

The V and J genes are TRBV5-5 and TRBJ2-1, with 7 bases fitting TRBD2. With 2 bases clipped from V and 5 bases from J, the junction kept 7 bases outside the gene matches. CDR3 size: 15 residues. Germline V lookup: CDR1 SGHKS, CDR2 YYEKEE (reference sequence). The CDR3 spells CASSFWRERNNEQFF. CDR3 in DNA: TGTGCCAGCAGCTTCTGGCGGGAGAGGAACAATGAGCAGTTCTTC. Drawing the rest from reference TRBV5-5 and TRBJ2-1, the complete variable domain is DAGVTQSPTHLIKTRGQQVTLRCSPISGHKSVSWYQQVLGQGPQFIFQYYEKEERGRGNFPDRFSARQFPNYSSELNVNALLLGDSALYLCASSFWRERNNEQFFGPGTRLTVL.

This clone was observed a few times. The chain employs TRBV29-1 and TRBJ2-5; possible D gene TRBD1, 6 bases. CDR3 length: 12 residues. The germline V and J ends were trimmed by 7 bases and 4 bases, with 13 bases remaining between them. The germline CDR1 and CDR2 sequences are SQVTM and ANQGSEA. CDR3: CSGHRAGETQYF. As DNA, the CDR3 is TGCAGCGGTCACAGGGCGGGAGAGACCCAGTACTTC.

In this sample, this clone turned up a few times. The rearrangement joins TRBV27 to TRBJ1-2, with 8 bases lining up with TRBD1. The CDR3 contains 16 residues. V shed 5 bases, J shed 2 bases, and the junction held 10 bases outside the gene matches. Per germline, CDR1 MNHEY and CDR2 SMNVEV (reference sequence). The CDR3 reads CASSNTPGQGNYGYTF. The CDR3 DNA is TGTGCCAGCAGTAACACCCCTGGACAGGGCAACTATGGCTACACCTTC.